The 31 T cell receptor beta chains listed next were all sequenced from one sample in a study of cytomegalovirus exposure and HLA in healthy donors (dated by TCRdb to the late 2010s). The library was prepared using the immunoSEQ multiplex PCR assay. A mixture of 60 forward primers for TCR Vbeta segments and 13 reverse primers for TCR Jbeta segments was used in the multiplex PCR. TCRdb holds this immuneACCESS table with in-frame rearrangements only. Some clones are missing; in checked studies, unresolved V genes explain under half, and the rest has no known cause. The sample contains more than 95,000 clones, more than 70% of them found a single time. The ten largest clonotypes hold roughly 9% of the sample. The sample taken for sequencing was PBMCs. The receptors originated from a woman aged 45-60 years in good health and CMV-seropositive.

V usage is TRBV7-2 and J usage is TRBJ2-5, with D tentatively TRBD1 (5 bases). The CDR3 totals 13 residues. Between the trimmed V and J ends, which lost 5 bases and 0 bases, there was a span of 7 bases. CDR1 is SGHTA, CDR2 FQGNSA, per germline. CDR3 DNA sequence: TGTGCCAGCAGCCAGGGTTACCAAGAGACCCAGTACTTC. Its protein is CASSQGYQETQYF.

The V call is TRBV5-5, the J call TRBJ1-4; D may be TRBD1 (6 bases). Per the germline V gene, CDR1 is SGHKS and CDR2 is YYEKEE (reference sequence). The V and J ends lost 4 bases and 7 bases respectively, with 23 bases between them. The CDR3 has 17 residues. CDR3 sequence: CASSVAPQGPEGEKLFF. The CDR3 region has the DNA TGTGCCAGCAGCGTAGCCCCCCAGGGGCCAGAAGGTGAAAAACTGTTTTTT.

The chain combines TRBV9 with TRBJ1-1; no clear D. With 1 base removed from V and 0 bases from J, the gap between germline ends came to 7 bases. In germline, CDR1 is SGDLS, CDR2 YYNGEE. The CDR3 length is 14 residues. For the CDR3, the DNA is TGTGCCAGCAGCGTAAGTCAGGTGAACACTGAAGCTTTCTTT. Translation: CASSVSQVNTEAFF.

This chain connects TRBV5-1 to TRBJ2-7, with a possible D match to TRBD1 (5 bases). This CDR3 region has 15 residues. Germline V lookup: CDR1 SGHRS, CDR2 YFSETQ. The germline V and J ends were trimmed by 6 bases and 2 bases, with 18 bases remaining between them. The CDR3 DNA reads as TGCGCCAGCACCATAGGGGTCGCAAGGGCCTACGAGCAGTACTTC. As protein: CASTIGVARAYEQYF.

V usage is TRBV7-9 and J usage is TRBJ2-1; 7 bases are shared with TRBD2. The CDR3 spans 16 residues. Per the germline V gene, CDR1 is SEHNR and CDR2 is FQNEAQ (reference sequence). J lost 3 bases, V lost 3 bases, and 8 bases had no gene match. The CDR3 protein is CASSFRGGAFYNEQFF. The DNA of the CDR3 is TGTGCCAGCAGCTTCCGGGGAGGGGCCTTCTACAATGAGCAGTTCTTC.

V gene TRBV6-4 combines with J gene TRBJ2-5, with 8 bases matching TRBD1. Germline lookup yields CDR1 MRHNA and CDR2 SNTAGT. V dropped 6 bases and J dropped 4; count of bases not matched to a gene: 4. This CDR3 is 13 amino acids long. CDR3: CASSPDRGETQYF. CDR3 nucleotide sequence: TGTGCCAGCAGCCCCGACAGGGGAGAGACCCAGTACTTC.

The chain recombines TRBV5-1 with TRBJ2-7, with a weak D call TRBD2 (5 bases). Germline loops: CDR1 SGHRS, CDR2 YFSETQ. V lost 3 bases and J 0 bases, leaving 28 bases between the germline ends. The CDR3 contains 20 residues. Here the CDR3 DNA reads TGCGCCAGCAGCTCTTTGTCAACGCGAGGGAGCGCGTCTTCCTCCTACGAGCAGTACTTC. This sequence encodes CASSSLSTRGSASSSYEQYF.

The chain carries TRBV30 and TRBJ1-1; TRBD1 matches at 7 bases. V dropped 8 bases and J dropped 1; count of bases not matched to a gene: 16. CDR1 and CDR2 (germline): GTSNPN, SVGIG (reference sequence). CDR3 length: 16 amino acids. CDR3 sequence (DNA): TGTGCCGGAAACAGGGGACCGGGAAGGAAGAACACTGAAGCTTTCTTT. Residues: CAGNRGPGRKNTEAFF. Combining the CDR3 with reference TRBV30 and TRBJ1-1 gives the whole variable domain SQTIHQWPATLVQPVGSPLSLECTVEGTSNPNLYWYRQAAGRGLQLLFYSVGIGQISSEVPQNLSASRPQDRQFILSSKKLLLSDSGFYLCAGNRGPGRKNTEAFFGQGTRLTVV.

This chain links TRBV18 with TRBJ2-3; 7 bases are a match to TRBD1. CDR1 is KGHSH, CDR2 LQKENI, per germline. The CDR3 extends over 19 amino acids. Trimming cost V 4 bases and J 1 base; bases outside gene matches: 17. For the CDR3, the DNA is TGTGCCAGCTCACTATACGTCGGGACAGCAAAAGAGGGCACAGATACGCAGTATTTT. Amino acids: CASSLYVGTAKEGTDTQYF.

The chain has TRBV5-1 and TRBJ1-2; perhaps TRBD1 as D (6 bases). The CDR3 is 13 amino acids. CDR1 is SGHRS, CDR2 YFSETQ, per germline. The germline V and J ends were trimmed by 4 bases and 4 bases, with 11 bases remaining between them. The DNA for the CDR3 is TGCGCCAGCAGCAGGGGGGGAGGCTATGGCTACACCTTC. Its translation: CASSRGGGYGYTF.

The chain employs TRBV2 and TRBJ1-2, with D possibly being TRBD1 (5 bases). This CDR3 region has 17 residues. Trimming took 1 base from V and 1 from J, leaving 16 bases between them. Germline V lookup: CDR1 SNHLY, CDR2 FYNNEI. The CDR3 DNA reads TGTGCCAGCAGTGAAGGGCTGTGGAGGGGAGTTAACTATGGCTACACCTTC. This codes for CASSEGLWRGVNYGYTF.

V usage is TRBV30 and J usage is TRBJ1-5; tentatively, D is TRBD1 (5 bases). The germline V gene encodes CDR1 GTSNPN and CDR2 SVGIG (reference sequence). CDR3 length: 12 amino acids. The V end lost 1 base, the J end lost 9 bases, and 10 bases lay between the germline ends. The CDR3 nucleotides are TGTGCCTGGAGTGATCCCGGGGGGCCCCAGCATTTT. Its protein is CAWSDPGGPQHF. Full variable domain (missing parts from reference TRBV30 and TRBJ1-5): SQTIHQWPATLVQPVGSPLSLECTVEGTSNPNLYWYRQAAGRGLQLLFYSVGIGQISSEVPQNLSASRPQDRQFILSSKKLLLSDSGFYLCAWSDPGGPQHFGDGTRLSIL.

Comment on this clone: Other DNA sequences in the sample encode the same CDR3. The V gene is TRBV7-9, the J gene TRBJ2-2, with TRBD2 identical over 7 bases. V gave up 3 bases and J gave up 5 bases; unmatched junction bases: 3. The CDR3 sequence is 14 residues long. The germline V gene has CDR1 SEHNR and CDR2 FQNEAQ (reference sequence). The CDR3 loop is CASSFLGGTGELFF. CDR3 nucleotide sequence: TGTGCCAGCAGCTTTTTGGGGGGGACCGGGGAGCTGTTTTTT.

The J gene is TRBJ1-1, the V gene TRBV4-1; 10 bases are shared with TRBD1. The germline CDR1 and CDR2 sequences are MGHRA and YSYEKL. Trimming at V came to 5 bases and at J to 11 bases, leaving 14 bases not matched to a gene. This CDR3 region has 15 residues. The CDR3 DNA follows: TGCGCCAGCAGCGAACGGGACAGGGGACCCCCGCGGGCTTTCTTT. It translates to CASSERDRGPPRAFF.

The chain has TRBV29-1 and TRBJ2-1; 8 nucleotides match TRBD2. The CDR3 has 13 residues. Germline V gene sequence: CDR1 SQVTM, CDR2 ANQGSEA. Trimming cost V 6 bases and J 9 bases; bases outside gene matches: 10. The CDR3 sequence: CSVAGTRGGEQFF. The CDR3 nucleotides are TGCAGCGTCGCCGGGACTAGGGGGGGTGAGCAGTTCTTC.

The V gene is TRBV9, the J gene TRBJ2-7, with 9 bases lining up with TRBD1. The junction had 8 bases not matched to a gene; V was cut back by 4 bases and J by 3 bases. From germline, CDR1 is SGDLS and CDR2 YYNGEE. The CDR3 totals 15 residues. As DNA, the CDR3 is TGTGCCAGCAGCCCAGGGGGGGGACAGGGCTACGAGCAGTACTTC. This translates into CASSPGGGQGYEQYF.

The J gene is TRBJ2-3, the V gene TRBV30, with 11 bases matching TRBD2. The CDR3 sequence is 15 residues long. Germline V CDR1 and CDR2: GTSNPN, SVGIG (reference sequence). The junction had 3 bases not matched to a gene; V was cut back by 0 bases and J by 4 bases. CDR3 DNA: TGTGCCTGGAGTGTTAGCGGGAGGGCTGCAGATACGCAGTATTTT. It codes for CAWSVSGRAADTQYF. Based on the CDR3 plus reference TRBV30 and TRBJ2-3, the full variable domain is SQTIHQWPATLVQPVGSPLSLECTVEGTSNPNLYWYRQAAGRGLQLLFYSVGIGQISSEVPQNLSASRPQDRQFILSSKKLLLSDSGFYLCAWSVSGRAADTQYFGPGTRLTVL.

In this sample, this clone turned up a few times. This rearrangement joins TRBV5-1 to TRBJ2-5, with D possibly being TRBD1 (5 bases). V lost 2 bases, J lost 8 bases, and 16 bases lay in between. This CDR3 is 14 amino acids long. Germline CDR1 is SGHRS and CDR2 is YFSETQ. The CDR3 sequence is CASSLGDDPHTQYF. CDR3 nucleotides: TGCGCCAGCAGCTTAGGGGATGACCCCCATACCCAGTACTTC.

The chain couples TRBV15 to TRBJ2-4; 11 bases align to TRBD1. The CDR3 is 16 residues long. V lost 3 bases, J lost 3 bases, and 4 bases stayed unmatched. Looked up from germline, CDR1 is LNHNV and CDR2 is YYDKDF (reference sequence). CDR3 in DNA: TGTGCCACCAGCAGGGGGGACAGGGGGTTCAAAAACATTCAGTACTTC. This encodes CATSRGDRGFKNIQYF.

This clone was recorded a few times. This chain links TRBV4-1 with TRBJ1-5; 8 bases match TRBD1. Germline trimming cut 5 bases from V and 6 bases from J; bases unmatched to any gene: 12. The CDR3 consists of 16 residues. The germline V gene encodes CDR1 MGHRA and CDR2 YSYEKL. This CDR3 is CASSSPGRGPVQPQHF. The CDR3 DNA reads as TGCGCCAGCAGCTCCCCCGGCAGGGGGCCGGTTCAGCCCCAGCATTTT.

This chain connects TRBV7-8 to TRBJ1-1; D is perhaps TRBD1 (6 bases). V was cut by 5 bases and J by 10 bases, with 17 bases left in between. The CDR3 consists of 13 residues. Germline values: CDR1 SGHVS, CDR2 FQNEAQ. Written as DNA, the CDR3 is TGTGCCAGCAGCCTCCAAGGGGGTAAGGGAGCTTTCTTT. This gives the protein CASSLQGGKGAFF. The full variable domain, completed using reference TRBV7-8 and TRBJ1-1, is GAGVSQSPRYKVAKRGQDVALRCDPISGHVSLFWYQQALGQGPEFLTYFQNEAQLDKSGLPSDRFFAERPEGSVSTLKIQRTQQEDSAVYLCASSLQGGKGAFFGQGTRLTVV.

This clone has just one count. This rearrangement joins TRBV18 to TRBJ2-7, with 7 bases that match TRBD1. There are 14 residues in the CDR3. V lost 3 bases and J lost 6; bases outside the gene matches: 8. Germline values: CDR1 KGHSH, CDR2 LQKENI. Here the CDR3 DNA reads TGTGCCAGCTCACCGACGATACAGGGGCGCGAGCAGTACTTC. Its protein product is CASSPTIQGREQYF.

This chain links TRBV10-3 with TRBJ2-1, with TRBD2 matching over 10 bases. J was trimmed by 9 bases and V by 5 bases; bases with no gene match: 4. The germline CDR1 and CDR2 sequences are ENHRY and SYGVKD. The CDR3 consists of 13 residues. In DNA, the CDR3 is TGTGCCATCAGTAGCGGGGGGGCAGGTGAGCAGTTCTTC. It is translated as CAISSGGAGEQFF.

V usage is TRBV18 and J usage is TRBJ1-2; 12 positions agree with TRBD1. Germline-derived CDR1 and CDR2 are KGHSH and LQKENI. Unmatched junction bases numbered 9, after V lost 4 bases and J lost 6 bases. The CDR3 runs to 16 residues. CDR3 region: CASSLQTRDRGHGYTF. CDR3 in DNA: TGTGCCAGCTCACTTCAGACCCGGGACAGGGGGCATGGCTACACCTTC.

The genes are TRBV18 and TRBJ2-3; tentative D call: TRBD2 (6 bases). V dropped 0 bases and J dropped 0 bases, with 7 bases sitting between them. Germline-derived CDR1 and CDR2 are KGHSH and LQKENI. CDR3 size: 15 residues. CDR3 residues: CASSPPAGSTDTQYF. CDR3 nucleotides: TGTGCCAGCTCACCACCAGCGGGTAGCACAGATACGCAGTATTTT.

The chain has TRBV5-5 and TRBJ2-1; 9 bases match TRBD2. CDR1 and CDR2 from the germline V gene are SGHKS and YYEKEE (reference sequence). The ends lost 4 bases at V and 6 bases at J; junction bases unmatched: 2. The CDR3 runs to 13 residues. The CDR3 DNA reads TGTGCCAGCAGCCTAGCGGGATCCAATGAGCAGTTCTTC. Amino acids: CASSLAGSNEQFF.

V and J are TRBV9 and TRBJ1-3; 8 positions match TRBD1. This CDR3 comprises 15 residues. Unmatched junction bases numbered 9, after V lost 4 bases and J lost 6 bases. CDR1 is SGDLS, CDR2 YYNGEE, per germline. The CDR3 spells CASSPGQVPPNTIYF. CDR3 nucleotides: TGTGCCAGCAGCCCGGGACAGGTTCCCCCAAACACCATATATTTT. The full variable domain, rest sourced from reference TRBV9 and TRBJ1-3, is DSGVTQTPKHLITATGQRVTLRCSPRSGDLSVYWYQQSLDQGLQFLIQYYNGEERAKGNILERFSAQQFPDLHSELNLSSLELGDSALYFCASSPGQVPPNTIYFGEGSWLTVV.

The chain is built from TRBV10-3 and TRBJ2-2; D is perhaps TRBD1 (6 bases). Germline V lookup: CDR1 ENHRY, CDR2 SYGVKD. Trimming stripped 7 bases from V and 5 bases from J, with 11 bases between. The CDR3 length is 13 residues. The CDR3 nucleotides read TGTGCCATCATTGGGGGCCCGACCGGGGAGCTGTTTTTT. This gives the protein CAIIGGPTGELFF.

The chain employs TRBV14 and TRBJ2-5, with D possibly being TRBD1 (7 bases). Germline loops: CDR1 SGHDN, CDR2 FVKESK. The CDR3 is 15 amino acids. V was pared by 4 bases and J by 5 bases, with 17 bases between. Here the CDR3 reads CASSRKEGASETQYF. Written as DNA, the CDR3 is TGTGCCAGCAGCCGAAAGGAGGGGGCGTCGGAGACCCAGTACTTC.

This clone was observed a handful of times. The rearrangement joins TRBV2 to TRBJ2-2; D ambiguous. V was clipped by 6 bases and J by 5 bases, with 10 bases between them. CDR1 is SNHLY and CDR2 is FYNNEI in the germline V gene. This CDR3 has 13 residues. The CDR3 is CASRVSLTGELFF. The CDR3 nucleotides read TGTGCCAGCAGGGTTAGTTTAACCGGGGAGCTGTTTTTT.

The chain combines TRBV18 with TRBJ2-1; 8 bases are a match to TRBD2. Germline loops: CDR1 KGHSH, CDR2 LQKENI. This CDR3 is 15 amino acids long. V was clipped by 1 base and J by 5 bases; unmatched bases: 4. Written as DNA, the CDR3 is TGTGCCAGCTCACCACAGAGCGGGGGTAACAATGAGCAGTTCTTC. This translates into CASSPQSGGNNEQFF.